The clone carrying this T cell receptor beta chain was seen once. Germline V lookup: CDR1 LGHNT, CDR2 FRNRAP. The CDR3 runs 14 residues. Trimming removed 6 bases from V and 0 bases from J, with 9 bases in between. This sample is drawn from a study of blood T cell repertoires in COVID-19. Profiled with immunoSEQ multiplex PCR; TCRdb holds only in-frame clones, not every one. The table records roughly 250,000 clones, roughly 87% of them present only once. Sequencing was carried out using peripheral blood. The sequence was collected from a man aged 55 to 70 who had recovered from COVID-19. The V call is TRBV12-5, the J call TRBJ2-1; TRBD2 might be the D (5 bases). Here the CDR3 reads CASGLDFSYNEQFF. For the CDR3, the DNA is TGTGCTAGTGGACTGGACTTCTCCTACAATGAGCAGTTCTTC.